This T cell receptor beta chain derives from a study of cytomegalovirus exposure and HLA in healthy donors. General study points: Among the CMV-associated chains, a few were confirmed in vitro as specific for CMV antigens. As was reported, the classifier diagnosed cytomegalovirus status with high specificity and sensitivity. A later analysis found first-cohort TCR clusters tended to co-occur in the 120 validation repertoires.

CDR3 length: 13 residues. Germline CDR1 and CDR2: SGHTA and FQGTGA. Deletions cut 3 bases from V and 9 bases from J, with 11 bases between. About this clone: Its target is unknown.

Sequencing used immunoSEQ multiplex PCR; TCRdb keeps in-frame clones, though not all of them. The table includes about 130,000 clones, 82% detected once. Sequencing was performed on PBMCs. The receptor was derived from a man in his thirties or forties in good health and CMV-seropositive. The V and J genes are TRBV7-3 and TRBJ2-2; possible D gene TRBD1, 5 bases. CDR3 nucleotides: TGTGCCAGCAGCTTGGACACGTCAAGGGAGCTGTTTTTT. Its protein product is CASSLDTSRELFF.